This T cell receptor beta chain comes out of a study of cytomegalovirus exposure and HLA in healthy donors. Study-wide results and caveats: The records held CMV serostatus as the only immune exposure information.

Notes on this clone: Its antigen is unknown.

Amplification used 60 Vbeta primers and 13 Jbeta primers. The repertoire was sequenced with immunoSEQ multiplex PCR; TCRdb's copy has only in-frame clones and lacks some. The sample holds 80,000 to 100,000 clones, 75% to 85% seen once. This receptor was taken from a man aged 18 to 30 in good health and CMV-seropositive. The sequenced sample was PBMCs.

The CDR3 loop is CASATDPREETQYF. The CDR3 DNA sequence: TGTGCCAGCGCGACAGACCCTAGGGAAGAGACCCAGTACTTC. The chain recombines TRBV28 with TRBJ2-5, with D possibly TRBD1 on 5 matching bases. V was pared by 8 bases and J by 3 bases, with 16 bases between. The germline gives CDR1 MDHEN, CDR2 SYDVKM. CDR3 length: 14 amino acids.